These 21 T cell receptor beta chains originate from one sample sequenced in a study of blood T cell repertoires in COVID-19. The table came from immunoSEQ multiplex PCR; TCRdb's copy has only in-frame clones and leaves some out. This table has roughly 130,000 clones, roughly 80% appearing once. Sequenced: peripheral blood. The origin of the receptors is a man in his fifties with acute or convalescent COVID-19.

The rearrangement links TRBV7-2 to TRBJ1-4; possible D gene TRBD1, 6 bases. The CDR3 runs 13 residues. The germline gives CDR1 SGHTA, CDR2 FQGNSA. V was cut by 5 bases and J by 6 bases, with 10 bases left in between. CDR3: CASSPRQDEKLFF. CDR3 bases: TGTGCCAGCAGCCCCCGACAGGATGAAAAACTGTTTTTT.

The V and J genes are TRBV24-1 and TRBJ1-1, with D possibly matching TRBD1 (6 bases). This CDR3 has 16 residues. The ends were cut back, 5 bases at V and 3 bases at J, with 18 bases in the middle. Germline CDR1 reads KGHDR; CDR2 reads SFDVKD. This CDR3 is CATSGSRGGWDTEAFF. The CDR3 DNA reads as TGTGCCACCAGTGGTAGCAGGGGTGGTTGGGACACTGAAGCTTTCTTT.

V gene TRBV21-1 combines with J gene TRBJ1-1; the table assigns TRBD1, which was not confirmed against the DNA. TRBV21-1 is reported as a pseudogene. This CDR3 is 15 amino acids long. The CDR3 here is CASSTTGGSGTEAFF. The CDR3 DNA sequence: TGTGCCAGCAGCACGACAGGGGGCTCGGGGACTGAAGCTTTCTTT.

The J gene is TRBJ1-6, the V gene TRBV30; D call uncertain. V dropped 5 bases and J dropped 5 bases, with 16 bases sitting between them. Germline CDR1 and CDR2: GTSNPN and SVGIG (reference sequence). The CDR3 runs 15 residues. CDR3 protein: CAWGLTGPNNSPLHF. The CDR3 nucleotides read TGTGCCTGGGGACTGACCGGTCCCAATAATTCACCCCTCCACTTT.

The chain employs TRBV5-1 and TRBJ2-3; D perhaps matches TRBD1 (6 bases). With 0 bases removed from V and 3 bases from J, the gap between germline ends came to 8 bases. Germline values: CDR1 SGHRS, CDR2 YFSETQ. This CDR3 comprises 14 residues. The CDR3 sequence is CASSLDRVTDTQYF. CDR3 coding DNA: TGCGCCAGCAGCTTGGACAGGGTAACAGATACGCAGTATTTT.

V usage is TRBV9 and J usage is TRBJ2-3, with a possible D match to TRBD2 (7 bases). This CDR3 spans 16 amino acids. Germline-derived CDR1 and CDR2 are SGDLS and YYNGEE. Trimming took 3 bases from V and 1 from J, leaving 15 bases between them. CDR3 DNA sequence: TGTGCCAGCAGCGCCGAAGGGGGGGTGGGCACAGATACGCAGTATTTT. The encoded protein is CASSAEGGVGTDTQYF.

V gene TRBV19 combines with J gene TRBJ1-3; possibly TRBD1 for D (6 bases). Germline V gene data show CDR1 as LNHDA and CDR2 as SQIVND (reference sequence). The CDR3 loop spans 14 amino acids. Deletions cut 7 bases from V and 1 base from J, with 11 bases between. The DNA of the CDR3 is TGTGCCAGTACCCAGGGGATATCTGGAAACACCATATATTTT. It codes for CASTQGISGNTIYF.

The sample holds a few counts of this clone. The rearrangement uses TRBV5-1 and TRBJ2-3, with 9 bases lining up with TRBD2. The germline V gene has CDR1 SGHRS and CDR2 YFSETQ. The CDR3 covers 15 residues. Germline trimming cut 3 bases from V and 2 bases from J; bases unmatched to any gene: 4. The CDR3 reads CASSSLAGNTDTQYF. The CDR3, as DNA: TGCGCCAGCAGCTCTCTAGCGGGGAACACAGATACGCAGTATTTT.

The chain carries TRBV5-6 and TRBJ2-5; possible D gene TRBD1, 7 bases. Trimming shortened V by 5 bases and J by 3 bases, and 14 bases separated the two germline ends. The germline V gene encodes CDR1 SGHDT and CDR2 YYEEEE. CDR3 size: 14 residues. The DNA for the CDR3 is TGTGCCAGCAGGGGGGGACAGCCGAAAGAGACCCAGTACTTC. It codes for CASRGGQPKETQYF. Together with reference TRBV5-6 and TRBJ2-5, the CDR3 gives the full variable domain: DAGVTQSPTHLIKTRGQQVTLRCSPKSGHDTVSWYQQALGQGPQFIFQYYEEEERQRGNFPDRFSGHQFPNYSSELNVNALLLGDSALYLCASRGGQPKETQYFGPGTRLLVL.

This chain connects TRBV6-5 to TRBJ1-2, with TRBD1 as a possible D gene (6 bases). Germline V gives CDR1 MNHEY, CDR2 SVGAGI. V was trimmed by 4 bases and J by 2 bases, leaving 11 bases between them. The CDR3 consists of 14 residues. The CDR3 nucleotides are TGTGCCAGCAGTTTGGGGAGGGGGAACTATGGCTACACCTTC. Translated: CASSLGRGNYGYTF.

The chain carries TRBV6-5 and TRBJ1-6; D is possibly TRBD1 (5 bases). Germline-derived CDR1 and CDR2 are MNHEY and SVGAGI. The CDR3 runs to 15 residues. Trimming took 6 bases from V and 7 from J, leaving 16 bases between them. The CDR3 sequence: CASSPAGGVNSPLHF. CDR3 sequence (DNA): TGTGCCAGCAGCCCAGCGGGGGGGGTAAATTCACCCCTCCACTTT.

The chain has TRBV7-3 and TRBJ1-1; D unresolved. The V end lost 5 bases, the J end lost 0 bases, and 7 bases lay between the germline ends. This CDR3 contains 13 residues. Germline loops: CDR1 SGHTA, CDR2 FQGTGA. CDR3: CASSLQMNTEAFF. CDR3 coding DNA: TGTGCCAGCAGCCTTCAGATGAACACTGAAGCTTTCTTT.

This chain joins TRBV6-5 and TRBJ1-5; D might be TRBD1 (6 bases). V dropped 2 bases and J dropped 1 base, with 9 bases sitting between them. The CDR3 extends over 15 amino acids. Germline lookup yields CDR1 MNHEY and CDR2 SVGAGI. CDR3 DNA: TGTGCCAGCAGTTACGACAGGAACAGCAATCAGCCCCAGCATTTT. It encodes CASSYDRNSNQPQHF.

The CDR3 sequence: CASSSHPGHPEVWETQYF. CDR3 nucleotides: TGTGCCAGTAGTTCTCACCCGGGACACCCGGAGGTATGGGAGACCCAGTACTTC. The rearrangement uses TRBV19 and TRBJ2-5; D may be TRBD1 (6 bases). CDR1 LNHDA and CDR2 SQIVND come from the germline V gene (reference sequence). Trimming left V 5 bases short and J 5 bases short, with 27 bases between. The CDR3 covers 18 residues.

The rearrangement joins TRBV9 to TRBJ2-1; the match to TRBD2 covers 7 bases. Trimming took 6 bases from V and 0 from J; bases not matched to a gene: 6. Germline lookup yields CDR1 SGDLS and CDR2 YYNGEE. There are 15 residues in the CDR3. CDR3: CASNRGGSSYNEQFF. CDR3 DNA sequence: TGTGCCAGCAACCGCGGGGGAAGCTCCTACAATGAGCAGTTCTTC.

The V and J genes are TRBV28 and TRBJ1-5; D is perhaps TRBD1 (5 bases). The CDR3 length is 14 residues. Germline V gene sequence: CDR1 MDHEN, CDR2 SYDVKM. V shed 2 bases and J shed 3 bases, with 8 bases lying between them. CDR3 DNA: TGTGCCAGCAGTTTAATAGGGGACAATCAGCCCCAGCATTTT. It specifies CASSLIGDNQPQHF.

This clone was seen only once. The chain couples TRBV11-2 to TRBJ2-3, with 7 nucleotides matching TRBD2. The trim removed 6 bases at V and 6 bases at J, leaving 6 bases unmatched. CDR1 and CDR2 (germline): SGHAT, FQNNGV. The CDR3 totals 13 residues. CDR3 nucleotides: TGTGCCAGCAGGGGGAGGGCCCCCGATACGCAGTATTTT. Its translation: CASRGRAPDTQYF. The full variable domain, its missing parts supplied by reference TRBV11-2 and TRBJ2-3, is EAGVAQSPRYKIIEKRQSVAFWCNPISGHATLYWYQQILGQGPKLLIQFQNNGVVDDSQLPKDRFSAERLKGVDSTLKIQPAKLEDSAVYLCASRGRAPDTQYFGPGTRLTVL.

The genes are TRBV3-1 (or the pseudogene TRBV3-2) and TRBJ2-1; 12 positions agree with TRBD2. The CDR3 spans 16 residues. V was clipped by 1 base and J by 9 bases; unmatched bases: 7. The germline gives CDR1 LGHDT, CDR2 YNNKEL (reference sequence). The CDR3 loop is CASSQVRLAGGPEQFF. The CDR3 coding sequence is TGTGCCAGCAGCCAAGTTAGGCTAGCGGGGGGGCCTGAGCAGTTCTTC.

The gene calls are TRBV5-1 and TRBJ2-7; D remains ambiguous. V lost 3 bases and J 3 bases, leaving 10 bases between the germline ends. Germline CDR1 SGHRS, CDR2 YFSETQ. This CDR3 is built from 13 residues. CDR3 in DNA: TGCGCCAGCAGCTCTACTACAAGCTACGAGCAGTACTTC. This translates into CASSSTTSYEQYF.

Written as DNA, the CDR3 is TGTGCCAGCAGTGCCGCGGGGACCACAGATACGCAGTATTTT. This gives the protein CASSAAGTTDTQYF. The chain carries TRBV25-1 and TRBJ2-3, with D perhaps TRBD2 (6 bases). Trimming removed 4 bases at V and 2 bases at J, with 10 bases between. Germline-derived CDR1 and CDR2 are MGHDK and SYGVNS. The CDR3 length is 14 residues.

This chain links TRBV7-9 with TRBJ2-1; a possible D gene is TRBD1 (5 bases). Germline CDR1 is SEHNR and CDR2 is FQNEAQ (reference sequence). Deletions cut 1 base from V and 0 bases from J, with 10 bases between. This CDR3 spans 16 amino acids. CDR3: CASSLGTQSSYNEQFF. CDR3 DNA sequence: TGTGCCAGCAGCTTAGGGACACAGAGCTCCTACAATGAGCAGTTCTTC.